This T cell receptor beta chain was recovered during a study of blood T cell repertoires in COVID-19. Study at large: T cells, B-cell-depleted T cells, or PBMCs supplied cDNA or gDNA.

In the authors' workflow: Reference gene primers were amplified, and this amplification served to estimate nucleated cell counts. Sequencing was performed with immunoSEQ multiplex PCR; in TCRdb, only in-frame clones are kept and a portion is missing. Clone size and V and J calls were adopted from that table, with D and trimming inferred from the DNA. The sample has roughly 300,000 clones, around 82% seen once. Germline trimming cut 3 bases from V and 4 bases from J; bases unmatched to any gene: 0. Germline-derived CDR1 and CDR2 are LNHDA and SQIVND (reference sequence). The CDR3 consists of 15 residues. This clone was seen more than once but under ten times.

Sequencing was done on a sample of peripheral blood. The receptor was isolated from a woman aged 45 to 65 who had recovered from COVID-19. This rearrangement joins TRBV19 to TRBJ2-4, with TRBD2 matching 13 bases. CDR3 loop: CASSMGLAGKNIQYF. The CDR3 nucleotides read TGTGCCAGTAGTATGGGACTAGCGGGAAAAAACATTCAGTACTTC.